The rows below give T cell receptor beta chains drawn from one sample of a study of blood T cells in healthy people across ages. MiXCR, applied by TCRdb to the 5' RACE reads, yields one record per CDR3 protein. The sample holds about a million distinct CDR3 sequences; roughly 50% are singletons and the top ten take 13%. Input material: blood. The source of these receptors is a man aged 30-40 years in good health. The CDR3 runs from the conserved cysteine through the conserved F or W. D genes are given only for firm matches. Some rows mark clone size as missing; the rest say once, few, many or name a class of expanded clone.

j_call clone_size d_call v_call cdr3_aa cdr3_nt
TRBJ2-4 . TRBD2 TRBV2 CASSTLAGKNIQYF TGTGCCAGCAGTACACTAGCGGGCAAAAACATTCAGTACTTC
TRBJ2-5 once TRBD2 TRBV27 CASKGLAGAQETQYF TGTGCCAGCAAGGGCCTAGCGGGGGCCCAAGAGACCCAGTACTTC
TRBJ2-7 few TRBD1 TRBV4-1 CASSPDRESYEQYF TGCGCCAGCAGCCCCGACAGGGAGTCCTACGAGCAGTACTTC
TRBJ2-5 . . TRBV28 CASSSQVGQQYQETQYF TGTGCCAGCAGTTCTCAGGTTGGGCAGCAGTACCAAGAGACCCAGTACTTC
TRBJ1-2 few . TRBV5-1 CASSALDSYYGYTF TGCGCCAGCAGCGCCCTGGACAGCTACTATGGCTACACCTTC
TRBJ2-7 few . TRBV2 CASSYEGLYEQYF TGTGCCAGCAGTTATGAGGGTCTCTACGAGCAGTACTTC
TRBJ2-3 . . TRBV28 CASRSSSTSTDTQYF TGTGCCAGCAGATCCTCCTCAACTAGCACAGATACGCAGTATTTT
TRBJ2-1 . TRBD2 TRBV27 CASSLLAGEVFF TGTGCCAGCAGTCTATTAGCGGGAGAGGTGTTCTTC
TRBJ2-7 . . TRBV4-2 CASSQDPWRLDEQYF TGTGCCAGCAGCCAAGATCCGTGGCGGTTGGACGAGCAGTACTTC
TRBJ2-5 . . TRBV6-5 CASSYFPGVQETQYF TGTGCCAGCAGCTATTTTCCCGGGGTCCAAGAGACCCAGTACTTC
TRBJ1-1 . TRBD1 TRBV20-1 CSARDRGQGVSTEAFF TGCAGTGCTAGAGATCGGGGACAGGGAGTTAGCACTGAAGCTTTCTTT
TRBJ2-7 . . TRBV29-1 CSVERGMGEQYF TGCAGCGTTGAAAGAGGGATGGGCGAGCAGTACTTC
TRBJ1-2 . . TRBV30 CAWGPLGGYTF TGTGCCTGGGGACCTCTGGGAGGCTACACCTTC
TRBJ2-2 . TRBD1 TRBV7-2 CASSETGEDAGELFF TGTGCCAGCAGCGAGACAGGGGAGGATGCCGGGGAGCTGTTTTTT
TRBJ1-2 . . TRBV5-1 CASSFSPGELSYGYTF TGCGCCAGCAGCTTCAGCCCGGGCGAACTTAGCTATGGCTACACCTTC
TRBJ1-3 . TRBD1 TRBV12-3/TRBV12-4 CASSNRGSGNTIYF TGTGCCAGCAGTAACAGGGGGTCTGGAAACACCATATATTTT
TRBJ2-5 . TRBD1 TRBV20-1 CSAFDGTGGPETQYF TGCAGTGCCTTTGACGGGACAGGGGGTCCGGAGACCCAGTACTTC
TRBJ2-7 . . TRBV20-1 CSARDETVSYEQYF TGCAGTGCTAGGGATGAAACAGTCTCCTACGAGCAGTACTTC
TRBJ1-1 . . TRBV4-1 CASGPEGGIGTEAFF TGCGCCAGCGGCCCCGAGGGGGGGATTGGCACTGAAGCTTTCTTT
TRBJ2-7 . . TRBV7-9 CASSLGGGSDEQYF TGTGCCAGCAGTTTAGGGGGTGGCTCCGACGAGCAGTACTTC
TRBJ2-4 once TRBD1 TRBV7-6 CASSLDRGPGSKNIQYF TGTGCCAGCAGCCTGGACAGGGGGCCGGGATCCAAAAACATTCAGTACTTC
TRBJ2-7 . . TRBV27 CASSLSQITYEQYF TGTGCCAGCAGTTTATCACAGATAACCTACGAGCAGTACTTC
TRBJ1-1 . TRBD1 TRBV6-5 CASSTPGGMNTEAFF TGTGCCAGCAGTACGCCAGGGGGCATGAACACTGAAGCTTTCTTT
TRBJ2-7 . . TRBV5-6 CASSPDLVGSNEQYF TGTGCCAGCAGTCCCGATCTAGTGGGCTCGAACGAGCAGTACTTC
TRBJ2-1 . . TRBV5-1 CASSGSTGSYNEQFF TGCGCCAGCAGCGGGAGCACTGGCTCCTACAATGAGCAGTTCTTC
TRBJ1-5 once . TRBV10-2 CASSEVRRGNQPQHF TGCGCCAGCAGTGAAGTTCGGAGGGGCAATCAGCCCCAGCATTTT
TRBJ1-2 . TRBD1 TRBV7-9 CASSPGTGALSTF TGTGCCAGCAGCCCCGGGACAGGGGCTCTTAGCACCTTC
TRBJ1-1 . . TRBV27 CASSYSLNTEAFF TGTGCCAGCAGTTATAGCCTGAACACTGAAGCTTTCTTT
TRBJ2-3 . . TRBV6-2/TRBV6-3 CASSLEYRLVDTQYF TGTGCCAGCAGTCTGGAGTACCGACTAGTGGATACGCAGTATTTT
TRBJ1-4 few TRBD1 TRBV4-2 CASSRSYRGADEKLFF TGTGCCAGCAGCCGGAGTTACAGGGGAGCGGATGAAAAACTGTTTTTT
TRBJ2-7 . . TRBV7-2 CASSLDGNIYEQYF TGTGCCAGCAGCTTAGACGGGAACATTTACGAGCAGTACTTC
TRBJ1-2 few . TRBV29-1 CSVEKGNGYTF TGCAGCGTTGAAAAGGGTAATGGCTACACCTTC
TRBJ2-2 . . TRBV7-9 CASSGWTGELFF TGTGCCAGCAGCGGGTGGACCGGGGAGCTGTTTTTT
TRBJ1-2 few . TRBV4-1 CASTAPGVWGYTF TGCGCCAGCACCGCGCCCGGGGTGTGGGGCTACACCTTC
TRBJ2-7 few . TRBV6-5 CASSLSFRGAYEQYF TGTGCCAGCAGCCTTTCCTTCAGGGGCGCCTACGAGCAGTACTTC
TRBJ1-4 . TRBD1 TRBV28 CASSLMDRGGEKLFF TGTGCCAGCAGTCTAATGGACAGGGGCGGCGAAAAACTGTTTTTT
TRBJ2-3 few TRBD2 TRBV20-1 CSGTSGLYTQYF TGCAGTGGGACTAGCGGTCTCTATACGCAGTATTTT
TRBJ2-3 . . TRBV4-2 CTSSSSTDTQYF TGTACCAGCAGCTCCAGCACAGATACGCAGTATTTT
TRBJ2-1 many TRBD1 TRBV20-1 CSARVTGKLDSYNEQFF TGCAGTGCTAGGGTGACAGGGAAACTTGACTCCTACAATGAGCAGTTCTTC
TRBJ2-1 . TRBD2 TRBV5-6 CASSFGAGGHIGEQFF TGTGCCAGCAGCTTTGGGGCGGGGGGGCATATAGGTGAGCAGTTCTTC
TRBJ2-5 once . TRBV5-6 CASSQRSRMETQYF TGTGCCAGCAGTCAGCGCTCTAGGATGGAGACCCAGTACTTC
TRBJ2-1 few . TRBV10-3 CAISEYQLGRSNEQFF TGTGCCATCAGTGAGTATCAACTGGGGCGTTCCAATGAGCAGTTCTTC
TRBJ2-1 . TRBD2 TRBV24-1 CATGLAGYDYNEQFF TGTGCCACGGGACTAGCCGGATATGACTACAATGAGCAGTTCTTC
TRBJ1-2 . . TRBV27 CASSLSQSPNYGYTF TGTGCCAGCAGTTTATCACAGTCTCCTAACTATGGCTACACCTTC
TRBJ2-1 few TRBD1 TRBV11-2 CASSSSDQGDNEQFF TGTGCCAGCAGCTCATCAGATCAGGGGGACAATGAGCAGTTCTTC
TRBJ1-1 . . TRBV10-3 CATLPQGEGNTEAFF TGTGCCACCTTACCCCAGGGTGAGGGGAACACTGAAGCTTTCTTT
TRBJ2-7 . TRBD1 TRBV3-1 CASKGQGAGEQYF TGTGCCAGCAAGGGGCAGGGGGCGGGCGAGCAGTACTTC
TRBJ2-1 . . TRBV20-1 CSASSLAPYNEQFF TGCAGTGCTAGCTCCCTAGCTCCGTACAATGAGCAGTTCTTC
TRBJ2-5 few . TRBV4-1 CASSQGSETGTQYF TGCGCCAGCAGCCAAGGGTCGGAGACGGGGACCCAGTACTTC
TRBJ2-1 . . TRBV18 CASSPGHGPDEQFF TGTGCCAGCTCACCGGGACACGGGCCCGATGAGCAGTTCTTC
TRBJ2-3 . . TRBV29-1 CSVESGFVSTDTQYF TGCAGCGTTGAATCGGGGTTTGTTAGCACAGATACGCAGTATTTT
TRBJ2-7 . TRBD1 TRBV13 CASSPRDRTFGVQYF TGTGCCAGCAGTCCCCGGGACAGGACCTTCGGGGTTCAGTACTTC
TRBJ2-5 . . TRBV9 CASSVGGGSPKETQYF TGTGCCAGCAGCGTAGGTGGAGGCTCGCCCAAAGAGACCCAGTACTTC
TRBJ2-2 few . TRBV7-2 CASSVRLGGELFF TGTGCCAGCAGCGTTCGACTAGGCGGGGAGCTGTTTTTT